What follows are 13 T cell receptor beta chains derived from one specimen sequenced in a study of cytomegalovirus exposure and HLA in healthy donors (dated by TCRdb to the late 2010s). Libraries were prepared through the immunoSEQ multiplex PCR assay. A mixture of 60 forward primers for TCR Vbeta segments and 13 reverse primers for TCR Jbeta segments was used in the multiplex PCR. Not all clones reach the TCRdb copy of this immuneACCESS table, which keeps in-frame sequences only. Checked studies attribute under half of the gap to unresolved V genes and leave the rest unexplained. Recorded for this sample are approximately 72,000 clones; about four fifths of them occurred a single time. About 1.9% of the sample is held by the ten biggest clonotypes. Sequencing was done on a sample of PBMCs. The receptors derive from a man between 18 and 35 years old in good health and CMV-seronegative.

The V gene is TRBV7-6, the J gene TRBJ2-6; 7 bases match TRBD1. Germline CDR1 and CDR2: SGHVS and FNYEAQ. V dropped 5 bases and J dropped 0; count of bases not matched to a gene: 16. The CDR3 is 20 residues long. DNA of the CDR3: TGTGCCAGCAGCCCGCAGGGGGTTGGGCCAAACCCCTCTGGGGCCAACGTCCTGACTTTC. Its translation is CASSPQGVGPNPSGANVLTF.

The chain combines TRBV7-6 with TRBJ1-4; 9 nucleotides agree with TRBD1. Germline assignment: CDR1 SGHVS and CDR2 FNYEAQ. This CDR3 region has 15 residues. V trimming: 5 bases; J trimming: 7 bases; junction bases outside the gene matches: 8. Written as DNA, the CDR3 is TGTGCCAGCAGCAAACGACAGGGGGTTGGTGAAAAACTGTTTTTT. The encoded protein is CASSKRQGVGEKLFF.

The chain couples TRBV7-8 to TRBJ1-2, with 8 bases fitting TRBD1. The CDR3 sequence is 14 residues long. CDR1 is SGHVS and CDR2 is FQNEAQ in the germline V gene. With V trimmed by 2 bases and J by 8 bases, 7 bases remained unmatched. The CDR3 DNA reads as TGTGCCAGCAGCTTATTTCAGGGGGCAGGGGGCTACACCTTC. Its translation is CASSLFQGAGGYTF.

This clone was counted between two and nine times. V usage is TRBV6-5 and J usage is TRBJ2-3, with 8 positions matching TRBD1. The CDR3 extends over 14 amino acids. The V segment lost 6 bases and the J segment 5 bases; nucleotides outside the gene matches: 7. Germline CDR1 reads MNHEY; CDR2 reads SVGAGI. The CDR3 reads CASRTAGGLDTQYF. The CDR3 bases are TGTGCCAGCAGAACCGCAGGGGGCTTAGATACGCAGTATTTT.

The rearrangement joins TRBV5-1 to TRBJ1-4, with D maybe TRBD1 (5 bases). V lost 4 bases and J 4 bases, leaving 11 bases between the germline ends. The length of the CDR3 is 14 residues. CDR1 is SGHRS, CDR2 YFSETQ, per germline. The CDR3 DNA sequence: TGCGCCAGCAGCCGCGACAGTATTAATGAAAAACTGTTTTTT. The encoded protein is CASSRDSINEKLFF. The variable domain in full, completed from reference TRBV5-1 and TRBJ1-4, reads KAGVTQTPRYLIKTRGQQVTLSCSPISGHRSVSWYQQTPGQGLQFLFEYFSETQRNKGNFPGRFSGRQFSNSRSEMNVSTLELGDSALYLCASSRDSINEKLFFGSGTQLSVL.

In its sample, this clone was seen once. The chain has TRBV10-1 and TRBJ2-2; 7 positions agree with TRBD1. Germline assignment: CDR1 WNHNN and CDR2 SYGVQD (reference sequence). CDR3 length equals 13 residues. V lost 8 bases, J lost 4 bases, and 4 bases stayed unmatched. CDR3 amino acids: CASSTGRTGELFF. The CDR3 DNA reads TGCGCCAGCTCGACAGGGCGCACCGGGGAGCTGTTTTTT.

The rearrangement joins TRBV19 to TRBJ1-2, with D possibly being TRBD1 (6 bases). This CDR3 contains 15 residues. Deletions cut 2 bases from V and 8 bases from J, with 18 bases between. Germline loops: CDR1 LNHDA, CDR2 SQIVND (reference sequence). The DNA of the CDR3 is TGTGCCAGTAGTATACCCGCACAGGGAAGAGTCGGCTACACCTTC. Translating gives CASSIPAQGRVGYTF.

V and J are TRBV30 and TRBJ1-4; D call uncertain. This CDR3 spans 14 amino acids. Germline CDR1 GTSNPN, CDR2 SVGIG (reference sequence). The V end lost 4 bases, the J end lost 2 bases, and 11 bases lay between the germline ends. CDR3 bases: TGTGCCTGGAATGACGGGTTTACTAATGAAAAACTGTTTTTT. Translating it yields CAWNDGFTNEKLFF.

The chain is built from TRBV19 and TRBJ2-3; D call uncertain. The CDR3 runs 13 residues. Looked up from germline, CDR1 is LNHDA and CDR2 is SQIVND (reference sequence). The ends were cut back, 5 bases at V and 4 bases at J, with 10 bases in the middle. CDR3 sequence reads: CASSGLAADTQYF. CDR3 nucleotide sequence: TGTGCCAGTAGTGGGTTAGCCGCAGATACGCAGTATTTT.

The J gene is TRBJ2-2, the V gene TRBV7-2; 9 nucleotides line up with TRBD1. This CDR3 is built from 14 residues. The trim removed 5 bases at V and 4 bases at J, leaving 2 bases unmatched. The germline V gene has CDR1 SGHTA and CDR2 FQGNSA. For the CDR3, the DNA is TGTGCCAGCAGCGAGACAGGGGGCACCGGGGAGCTGTTTTTT. Its protein is CASSETGGTGELFF.

V usage is TRBV4-3 and J usage is TRBJ1-5; D not resolved. The CDR3 spans 15 residues. Germline V lookup: CDR1 LGHNA, CDR2 YSLEER. Trimming stripped 2 bases from V and 1 base from J, with 9 bases between. CDR3 coding DNA: TGCGCCAGCAGCCAATTAGTGAACAGCAATCAGCCCCAGCATTTT. Protein product: CASSQLVNSNQPQHF.

The chain uses TRBV28 and TRBJ1-2; D is unclear. The V and J ends lost 5 bases and 6 bases respectively, with 16 bases between them. This CDR3 spans 14 amino acids. Germline V CDR1 and CDR2: MDHEN, SYDVKM. CDR3 residues: CASSMRGGEHGYTF. The CDR3 nucleotides read TGTGCCAGCAGTATGCGGGGTGGGGAACATGGCTACACCTTC.

This rearrangement joins TRBV28 to TRBJ2-1; 9 bases line up with TRBD1. CDR3 length: 14 amino acids. Germline trimming cut 11 bases from V and 3 bases from J; bases unmatched to any gene: 8. Per germline, CDR1 MDHEN and CDR2 SYDVKM. CDR3 nucleotide sequence: TGTGCCCAACGGACAGGGGAATTCTACAATGAGCAGTTCTTC. Protein product: CAQRTGEFYNEQFF.